The source of this TCR beta chain is a study of blood T cells in healthy people across ages. Drawing of peripheral blood yielded 7.5 to 10 milliliters from each donor. V gave up 4 bases and J gave up 3 bases; unmatched junction bases: 13. Looked up from germline, CDR1 is SEHNR and CDR2 is FQNEAQ (reference sequence). This CDR3 is built from 17 residues. A second PCR of 7 to 11 cycles used a sample-barcoded 5' primer and a J-beta primer mix. Every single cDNA molecule received a tag from a template-switch adaptor with 12 random nucleotides. The yield of each sample was at least 3 million CDR3-containing paired-end reads. TCRdb processed the 5' RACE reads anew with MiXCR; each CDR3 protein has one entry. Among over a million distinct CDR3 sequences listed, approximately 25% were seen once. The same specimen was also included in a second study, on T cells of mothers and their children.

The receptor was derived from a girl aged 2-10 years in good health. This chain links TRBV7-9 with TRBJ2-3, with 7 positions matching TRBD1. Sequencing input: blood. Written as DNA, the CDR3 is TGTGCCAGCAGCTCCCCTCCGGGACAGTTTCGTACAGATACGCAGTATTTT. It translates to CASSSPPGQFRTDTQYF.